Below, 21 T cell receptor beta chains from the same sample are listed, as sequenced in a study of blood T cell repertoires in COVID-19. Profiling relied on immunoSEQ multiplex PCR, and the TCRdb table lists in-frame clones only, not all of them. The sample records around 140,000 clones, around 90% being singletons. Sequencing was performed on PBMCs or T cells enriched from blood (not recorded which). These receptor sequences come from a woman aged 40 to 50 who had been exposed to COVID-19.

This clone was picked up a small number of times. This chain links TRBV6-4 with TRBJ1-1; D unclear. Trimming cost V 4 bases and J 1 base, with 13 bases left between them. CDR3 length: 15 amino acids. Germline lookup yields CDR1 MRHNA and CDR2 SNTAGT. This CDR3 reads CASSVEGGTNTEAFF. The CDR3 DNA reads as TGTGCCAGCAGTGTAGAGGGAGGCACGAACACTGAAGCTTTCTTT.

The gene calls are TRBV29-1 and TRBJ2-7; the D gene is possibly TRBD1 (6 bases). CDR3 length equals 13 residues. Germline V lookup: CDR1 SQVTM, CDR2 ANQGSEA. Trimming shortened V by 1 base and J by 6 bases, and 13 bases separated the two germline ends. The CDR3 bases are TGCAGCGTTGAAGGGACAGCGCCCGGCGAGCAGTACTTC. Residues: CSVEGTAPGEQYF.

V is TRBV27 and J is TRBJ1-2; D not resolved. V lost 3 bases, J lost 7 bases, and 21 bases lay in between. This CDR3 comprises 16 residues. Germline V gene sequence: CDR1 MNHEY, CDR2 SMNVEV (reference sequence). CDR3 loop: CASSLNIVSRELGYTF. In nucleotides, the CDR3 is TGTGCCAGCAGTTTGAATATAGTCAGTCGGGAGCTTGGCTACACCTTC.

The gene calls are TRBV6-5 and TRBJ1-2; D perhaps matches TRBD1 (5 bases). The V end lost 7 bases, the J end lost 4 bases, and 13 bases lay between the germline ends. Germline V gene lookup returns CDR1 MNHEY and CDR2 SVGAGI. The CDR3 totals 13 residues. CDR3 residues: CASTPRGAYGYTF. The CDR3, as DNA: TGTGCCAGCACCCCCCGTGGGGCCTATGGCTACACCTTC.

The rearrangement links TRBV3-1 (or the pseudogene TRBV3-2) to TRBJ1-2, with D tentatively TRBD1 (5 bases). The CDR3 is made up of 12 amino acids. Per the germline V gene, CDR1 is LGHDT and CDR2 is YNNKEL (reference sequence). Between the trimmed V and J ends, which lost 4 bases and 7 bases, there was a span of 10 bases. The CDR3 coding sequence is TGTGCCAGCAGCCTGGGGGGACGTGGCTACACCTTC. Amino acids: CASSLGGRGYTF.

This chain joins TRBV6-2 or TRBV6-3 and TRBJ1-5; 8 nucleotides match TRBD1. CDR3 length equals 17 residues. With 2 bases clipped from V and 2 bases from J, the junction kept 8 bases outside the gene matches. The germline CDR1 and CDR2 sequences are MNHEY and SVGEGT. The CDR3 region has the DNA TGTGCCAGCAGTTACACTAGACAGGGGATGGGCAATCAGCCCCAGCATTTT. Protein: CASSYTRQGMGNQPQHF.

The chain has TRBV5-4 and TRBJ1-2, with a possible D match to TRBD1 (6 bases). V lost 4 bases, J lost 6 bases, and 19 bases lay in between. The length of the CDR3 is 15 residues. Germline CDR1 and CDR2: SGHNT and YYREEE (reference sequence). In DNA, the CDR3 is TGTGCCAGCAGCCCATCACAGGGCAGGTTTGATGGCTACACCTTC. It encodes CASSPSQGRFDGYTF.

This clone was observed a few times. This chain uses TRBV10-1 with TRBJ1-1, with a tentative D call TRBD1 (5 bases). The CDR3 runs to 13 residues. Germline V lookup: CDR1 WNHNN, CDR2 SYGVQD (reference sequence). Trimming took 3 bases from V and 6 from J, leaving 11 bases between them. The CDR3 DNA reads TGCGCCAGCAGTGACCCGGACAAGGCTGAAGCTTTCTTT. This sequence encodes CASSDPDKAEAFF.

This clone was detected only once. The rearrangement joins TRBV6-1 to TRBJ1-1, with D possibly matching TRBD1 (6 bases). Germline V gene lookup returns CDR1 MNHNS and CDR2 SASEGT. V dropped 4 bases and J dropped 7 bases, with 22 bases sitting between them. The CDR3 loop spans 16 amino acids. The CDR3 sequence: CASSALRGGRFSEAFF. CDR3 sequence (DNA): TGTGCCAGCAGTGCCCTACGAGGGGGTAGATTTAGTGAAGCTTTCTTT.

This chain links TRBV5-4 with TRBJ1-4; no clear D gene. CDR1 and CDR2 (germline): SGHNT, YYREEE (reference sequence). The CDR3 spans 14 residues. Trimming shortened V by 1 base and J by 5 bases, and 9 bases separated the two germline ends. The CDR3 region is CASSLNGVNEKLFF. CDR3 sequence (DNA): TGTGCCAGCAGCTTGAACGGGGTAAATGAAAAACTGTTTTTT.

The chain carries TRBV12-3 or TRBV12-4 and TRBJ2-2; a weak D match, TRBD1 (6 bases). The CDR3 loop spans 13 amino acids. V lost 8 bases and J lost 6, with 13 bases in between. The CDR3 sequence is CASGSGDAGELFF. CDR3 coding DNA: TGTGCCAGCGGTTCAGGGGACGCCGGGGAGCTGTTTTTT.

The rearrangement links TRBV11-2 to TRBJ1-6; tentative D call: TRBD1 (5 bases). The germline V gene encodes CDR1 SGHAT and CDR2 FQNNGV. Trimming removed 1 base from V and 5 bases from J, with 12 bases in between. The CDR3 has 16 residues. The DNA for the CDR3 is TGTGCCAGCAGCTTAGTCTCCGGACAAAATAATTCACCCCTCCACTTT. Translated, it gives CASSLVSGQNNSPLHF.

This chain links TRBV3-1 (or the pseudogene TRBV3-2) with TRBJ2-5, with no clear D. Germline loops: CDR1 LGHDT, CDR2 YNNKEL (reference sequence). V was clipped by 2 bases and J by 1 base, with 2 bases between them. This CDR3 is 12 amino acids long. The CDR3 sequence: CASSQLQETQYF. CDR3 coding DNA: TGTGCCAGCAGCCAACTCCAAGAGACCCAGTACTTC.

The chain employs TRBV29-1 and TRBJ2-1; D is possibly TRBD2 (6 bases). CDR1 is SQVTM, CDR2 ANQGSEA, per germline. V lost 6 bases and J 1 base, leaving 13 bases between the germline ends. This CDR3 is 14 amino acids long. CDR3 nucleotide sequence: TGCAGCGTGGGAGTTGGGGGGTCCTACAATGAGCAGTTCTTC. Amino acid sequence: CSVGVGGSYNEQFF.

The chain uses TRBV29-1 and TRBJ2-1, with D unresolved. Trimming pared 5 bases from V and 3 bases from J, leaving 11 bases between. CDR1 is SQVTM and CDR2 is ANQGSEA in the germline V gene. The CDR3 runs 13 residues. The chain's CDR3 is CSVSPTGYNEQFF. In DNA, the CDR3 is TGCAGCGTTTCACCGACGGGCTACAATGAGCAGTTCTTC.

This chain uses TRBV19 with TRBJ1-5; a weak D match, TRBD1 (6 bases). V was shortened by 6 bases and J by 2 bases, with 23 bases between the two germline ends. CDR3 size: 18 residues. Germline V gene sequence: CDR1 LNHDA, CDR2 SQIVND (reference sequence). CDR3 amino acids: CASSTGGGKDAGNQPQHF. CDR3 DNA sequence: TGTGCCAGTAGCACGGGAGGGGGGAAGGATGCGGGCAATCAGCCCCAGCATTTT.

This clone was observed a handful of times. This chain's CDR3 is CASSLGTGTGGFYEQYF. CDR3 sequence (DNA): TGTGCCAGCAGCTTAGGAACCGGGACAGGGGGCTTCTACGAGCAGTACTTC. The chain combines TRBV7-9 with TRBJ2-7; TRBD1 agrees at 12 bases. The CDR3 contains 17 residues. Trimming removed 1 base from V and 3 bases from J; junction bases left unmatched: 7. The germline CDR1 and CDR2 sequences are SEHNR and FQNEAQ (reference sequence). The full variable domain, with the rest looked up from reference TRBV7-9 and TRBJ2-7, is DTGVSQNPRHKITKRGQNVTFRCDPISEHNRLYWYRQTLGQGPEFLTYFQNEAQLEKSRLLSDRFSAERPKGSFSTLEIQRTEQGDSAMYLCASSLGTGTGGFYEQYFGPGTRLTVT.

V is TRBV7-2 and J is TRBJ1-5, with a weak D call TRBD1 (5 bases). V lost 1 base and J 3 bases, leaving 10 bases between the germline ends. Germline V gene lookup returns CDR1 SGHTA and CDR2 FQGNSA. CDR3 length equals 15 residues. The CDR3 is CASSLEPGDNQPQHF. Here the CDR3 DNA reads TGTGCCAGCAGCTTAGAGCCGGGGGACAATCAGCCCCAGCATTTT.

V usage is TRBV12-3 or TRBV12-4 and J usage is TRBJ1-6; D remains ambiguous. Trimming took off 3 bases at V and 7 bases at J, with 7 bases between the two ends. CDR3 length: 13 residues. As DNA, the CDR3 is TGTGCCAGCAGTTTCCGGGAAAATTCACCCCTCCACTTT. It translates to CASSFRENSPLHF.

The V gene is TRBV9, the J gene TRBJ1-2, with 9 bases aligning to TRBD1. V dropped 3 bases and J dropped 4; count of bases not matched to a gene: 7. The germline CDR1 and CDR2 sequences are SGDLS and YYNGEE. The CDR3 extends over 15 amino acids. The CDR3: CASSGTGTGSYGYTF. CDR3 DNA: TGTGCCAGCAGCGGAACCGGGACAGGGTCCTATGGCTACACCTTC.

This clone was seen only once. The chain carries TRBV19 and TRBJ1-6, with a possible D match to TRBD1 (6 bases). CDR1 and CDR2 (germline): LNHDA, SQIVND (reference sequence). V was pared by 6 bases and J by 14 bases, with 26 bases between. This CDR3 contains 16 residues. CDR3 nucleotides: TGTGCCAGTAGCCAAACGAGTGCGGGGGGCGGTTTAACCCTCCACTTT. Translated: CASSQTSAGGGLTLHF.